This T cell receptor beta chain came from a study of cytomegalovirus exposure and HLA in healthy donors. General observations from the study: Indistinguishability led to the exclusion of some V segments, TRBV6-2 and TRBV6-3 included. When the data were analyzed later, several of the most significant clusters appeared to be linked to common viral pathogens. Previously analyzed data showed that most TCR beta V segments were productive at a frequency of about 87% or about 30%. Among the sequence variants, a highly shared cluster was likely an artifact of sequencing.

V lost 0 bases, J lost 3 bases, and 11 bases lay in between. Germline-derived CDR1 and CDR2 are SGDLS and YYNGEE. The CDR3 length is 15 residues. Comments on this clone: What it binds is not known.

PCR was performed using 60 Vbeta and 13 Jbeta primers. TCRdb's copy holds only in-frame clones and misses some; the assay was immunoSEQ multiplex PCR. The sample lists 35,000 or so clones, roughly 79% occurring once. The source material was PBMCs. This rearrangement joins TRBV9 to TRBJ2-3; D uncertain. The TCR was taken from a woman between 40 and 50 years old in good health and CMV-seronegative. The CDR3 region is CASSVGGIGTDTQYF. CDR3 sequence (DNA): TGTGCCAGCAGCGTAGGAGGTATTGGGACAGATACGCAGTATTTT.